The 13 T cell receptor beta chains presented below share a single source sample, sequenced in a study of metastatic and nonmetastatic thyroid tumors. All patients were treatment-naive before thyroid surgery. With MiXCR, TCRdb reprocessed the PCR reads. The sample gives about 21,000 clones, roughly 27% of which show up once; 12% to 15% is in the top ten. The specimen sequenced was tumor tissue. These receptors came from a male donor with papillary thyroid cancer or a benign thyroid nodule (not recorded which). Some clones in this sample may be carry-over from other donors' samples.

This chain uses TRBV7-3 with TRBJ2-1, with 7 positions matching TRBD2. The CDR3 has 14 residues. Trimming removed 1 base from V and 6 bases from J; junction bases left unmatched: 3. Germline lookup yields CDR1 SGHTA and CDR2 FQGTGA. The CDR3 is CASSLRGGGNEQFF. CDR3 bases: TGTGCCAGCAGCTTAAGGGGGGGTGGCAATGAGCAGTTCTTC.

This clone has just a few counts. The CDR3 protein is CASSYPPIGSRDEQFF. As DNA, the CDR3 is TGTGCCAGCAGTTACCCCCCTATCGGGAGTAGGGATGAGCAGTTCTTC. V and J are TRBV6-9 and TRBJ2-1; TRBD2 is a possible D gene (6 bases). The length of the CDR3 is 16 residues. V lost 3 bases and J lost 8, with 20 bases in between. Germline CDR1 MNHGY, CDR2 SVAAGI.

V gene TRBV11-2 combines with J gene TRBJ2-7; a weak D match, TRBD1 (6 bases). Germline assignment: CDR1 SGHAT and CDR2 FQNNGV. CDR3 length equals 19 residues. V lost 4 bases and J 3 bases, leaving 28 bases between the germline ends. The CDR3 nucleotides read TGTGCCAGCAGCTCCTCCACGGGCACAACCAGGGGTTTCAGCTACGAGCAGTACTTC. This codes for CASSSSTGTTRGFSYEQYF.

The chain recombines TRBV2 with TRBJ2-2; D call uncertain. V lost 6 bases to trimming and J lost 3 bases, with 11 bases between them. CDR1 is SNHLY and CDR2 is FYNNEI in the germline V gene. The CDR3 length is 14 residues. CDR3 in amino acids: CASRARLDTGELFF. In DNA form, the CDR3 reads TGTGCCAGCAGGGCCCGACTGGACACCGGGGAGCTGTTTTTT.

About this clone: A much larger clone differs from this one at a single base, so this may be a read error. The sample carries other DNA sequences with the same CDR3. The chain joins TRBV3-1 to TRBJ2-7; a possible D gene is TRBD2 (6 bases). Per germline, CDR1 LGHDT and CDR2 YNNKEL (reference sequence). This CDR3 comprises 11 residues. The CDR3 loop is CASSWRGEQYF. DNA of the CDR3: TGTGCCAGCAGCTGGAGGGGCGAGCAATACTTC.

This chain links TRBV20-1 with TRBJ1-2, with a tentative D call TRBD1 (6 bases). Germline V gives CDR1 DFQATT, CDR2 SNEGSKA (reference sequence). V was cut by 0 bases and J by 4 bases, with 15 bases left in between. The CDR3 contains 15 residues. This chain's CDR3 is CSARDRDKAGYGYTF. The CDR3 coding sequence is TGCAGTGCTAGAGATAGGGACAAGGCCGGCTATGGCTACACCTTC.

The chain carries TRBV30 and TRBJ1-2; D uncertain. V lost 0 bases, J lost 0 bases, and 5 bases lay in between. The germline gives CDR1 GTSNPN, CDR2 SVGIG (reference sequence). The CDR3 totals 13 residues. The CDR3 here is CAWSVPPNYGYTF. CDR3 sequence (DNA): TGTGCCTGGAGTGTACCACCTAACTATGGCTACACCTTC.

This clone has ten or more counts. The rearrangement links TRBV20-1 to TRBJ2-1; 9 positions match TRBD1. Germline lookup yields CDR1 DFQATT and CDR2 SNEGSKA (reference sequence). CDR3 length: 14 residues. Trimming cost V 0 bases and J 6 bases; bases outside gene matches: 3. This CDR3 reads CSAREHRGLNEQFF. The CDR3 DNA reads TGCAGTGCTAGAGAGCACAGGGGGCTCAATGAGCAGTTCTTC.

This chain links TRBV4-1 with TRBJ1-2, with 8 bases that match TRBD1. The CDR3 is 14 residues long. V dropped 1 base and J dropped 7; count of bases not matched to a gene: 5. Germline assignment: CDR1 MGHRA and CDR2 YSYEKL. The CDR3 region has the DNA TGCGCCAGCAGCCAAGTGACAGGGGTTTTTGGCTACACCTTC. Translated, it gives CASSQVTGVFGYTF.

This chain links TRBV11-2 with TRBJ2-7; D ambiguous. The CDR3 runs 14 residues. CDR1 and CDR2 (germline): SGHAT, FQNNGV. Trimming took off 2 bases at V and 7 bases at J, with 15 bases between the two ends. This CDR3 reads CASSLSVTWLEQYF. CDR3 bases: TGTGCCAGCAGCTTATCCGTGACGTGGCTAGAGCAGTACTTC.

V and J are TRBV28 and TRBJ2-3, with D possibly matching TRBD2 (6 bases). Trimming pared 7 bases from V and 2 bases from J, leaving 16 bases between. CDR1 is MDHEN and CDR2 is SYDVKM in the germline V gene. CDR3 length: 15 amino acids. The CDR3 bases are TGTGCCAGCATGAGATCGGGGGATTACACAGATACGCAGTATTTT. Translation gives CASMRSGDYTDTQYF.

As regards this clone: The sample contains more than one DNA sequence encoding this CDR3. This chain links TRBV28 with TRBJ1-2; D ambiguous. V was shortened by 5 bases and J by 4 bases, with 23 bases between the two germline ends. The germline V gene has CDR1 MDHEN and CDR2 SYDVKM. The CDR3 is 17 residues long. CDR3 DNA sequence: TGTGCCAGCAGTCCTACCCGCCGTCGAGGTCCCGGCTATGGCTACACCTTC. Amino acids: CASSPTRRRGPGYGYTF.

This clone has ten or more counts. The chain joins TRBV20-1 to TRBJ2-5; 9 bases line up with TRBD2. V dropped 4 bases and J dropped 0; count of bases not matched to a gene: 9. This CDR3 has 16 amino acids. Germline CDR1 DFQATT, CDR2 SNEGSKA (reference sequence). CDR3 in DNA: TGCAGTGCTATACTGACTAGCGGAGGGGACCAAGAGACCCAGTACTTC. This gives the protein CSAILTSGGDQETQYF.